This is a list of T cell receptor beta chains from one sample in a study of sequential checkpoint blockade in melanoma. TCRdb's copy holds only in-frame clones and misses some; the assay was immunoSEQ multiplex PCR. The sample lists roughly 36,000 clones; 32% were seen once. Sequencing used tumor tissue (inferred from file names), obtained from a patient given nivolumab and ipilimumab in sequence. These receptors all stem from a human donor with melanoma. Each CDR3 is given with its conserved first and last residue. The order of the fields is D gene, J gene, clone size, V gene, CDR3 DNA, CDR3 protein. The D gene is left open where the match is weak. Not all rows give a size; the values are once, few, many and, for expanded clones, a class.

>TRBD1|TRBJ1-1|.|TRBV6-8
TGTGCCAGCAGGGATCCGGGACAGGCGAACACTGAAGCTTTCTTT
CASRDPGQANTEAFF
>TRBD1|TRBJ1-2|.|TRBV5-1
TGCGCCAGCAGGACCCCGACCGGGACAGACAACTATGGCTACACCTTC
CASRTPTGTDNYGYTF
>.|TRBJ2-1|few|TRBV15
TGTGCCACCAGCAGAGCGGGGGTAAGCTCCTACAATGAGCAGTTCTTC
CATSRAGVSSYNEQFF
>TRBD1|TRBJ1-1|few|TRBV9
TGTGCCAGCAGCGCACAGGGGATTGAAGCTTTCTTT
CASSAQGIEAFF
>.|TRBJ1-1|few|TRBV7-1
TGTGCCAGCAGCTTAGCATATGGGACTGAAGCTTTCTTT
CASSLAYGTEAFF
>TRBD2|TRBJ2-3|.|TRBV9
TGTGCCAGCAGGACTAGCGCCGCAGATACGCAGTATTTT
CASRTSAADTQYF
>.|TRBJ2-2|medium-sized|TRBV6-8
TGTGCCAGCAGTTACCTTAACACCGGGGAGCTGTTTTTT
CASSYLNTGELFF
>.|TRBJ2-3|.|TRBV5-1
TGCGCCAGCAGCTTTTCGGGTCCGGGCACAGATACGCAGTATTTT
CASSFSGPGTDTQYF
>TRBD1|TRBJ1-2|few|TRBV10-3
TGTGCCATCAGTGAGCTGGGACAGGGAAACTATGGCTACACCTTC
CAISELGQGNYGYTF
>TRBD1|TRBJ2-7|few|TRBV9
TGTGCCAGCAGCGTAGGGGGACAGGGGGTCCACGAGCAGTACTTC
CASSVGGQGVHEQYF
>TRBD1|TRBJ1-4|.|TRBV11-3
TGTGCCAGCCGGCTTCCCCCGGGACAGAAAAATGAAAAACTGTTTTTT
CASRLPPGQKNEKLFF
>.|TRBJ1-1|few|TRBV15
TGTGCCACCAGCAGAGGGAGGGGACTGAACACTGAAGCTTTCTTT
CATSRGRGLNTEAFF
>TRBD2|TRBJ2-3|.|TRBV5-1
TGCGCCAGCAGCTTGCACCTAGCGGGGGCCTTCACAGATACGCAGTATTTT
CASSLHLAGAFTDTQYF
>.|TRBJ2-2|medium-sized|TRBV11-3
TGTGCCAGCAGCCGAAACGGGGCAGTTAGAGCCGGGGAGCTGTTTTTT
CASSRNGAVRAGELFF
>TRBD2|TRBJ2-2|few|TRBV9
TGTGCCAGCAGCGTAGGAGCGGGACCGAACACCGGGGAGCTGTTTTTT
CASSVGAGPNTGELFF
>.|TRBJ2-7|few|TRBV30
TGTGCCTGGGATAATTCACCATCCAGCTACGAGCAGTACTTC
CAWDNSPSSYEQYF
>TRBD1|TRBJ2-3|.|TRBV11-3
TGTGCCAGCAGTAAACCACAGGGGGTGACAGATACGCAGTATTTT
CASSKPQGVTDTQYF
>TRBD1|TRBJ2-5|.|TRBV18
TGTGCCAGCTCACCACCGGGACAGGGACTCCAAGAGACCCAGTACTTC
CASSPPGQGLQETQYF
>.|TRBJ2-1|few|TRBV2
TGTGCCAGCAGTGGGGGACCTGGGGGATACAATGAGCAGTTCTTC
CASSGGPGGYNEQFF
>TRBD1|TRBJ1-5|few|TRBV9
TGTGCCAGCAGTAGTAGACAGGGGGCAAGTCAGCCCCAGCATTTT
CASSSRQGASQPQHF
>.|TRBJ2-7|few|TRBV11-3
TGTGCCAGCAGCTCCCACTCACAAGAATACGAGCAGTACTTC
CASSSHSQEYEQYF
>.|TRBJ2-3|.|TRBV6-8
TGTGCCAGCAGTTACGGGGACACCCGCCCAGATACGCAGTATTTT
CASSYGDTRPDTQYF
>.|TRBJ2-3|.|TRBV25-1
TGTGCCAGCAGTGACCCAGACACCTCTAGCACAGATACGCAGTATTTT
CASSDPDTSSTDTQYF
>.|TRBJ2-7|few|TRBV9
TGTGCCAGCAGCGTAGGACCCCCCTACGAGCAGTACTTC
CASSVGPPYEQYF
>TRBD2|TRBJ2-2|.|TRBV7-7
TGTGCCAGCAGCCAAGCTAGCGGGTTGAACACCGGGGAGCTGTTTTTT
CASSQASGLNTGELFF
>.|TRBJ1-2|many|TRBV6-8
TGTGCCAGCAGTTACGGGGTTCTCTATGGCTACACCTTC
CASSYGVLYGYTF
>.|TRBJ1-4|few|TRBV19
TGTGCCAGTAGTCTACAGGGTAATGAAAAACTGTTTTTT
CASSLQGNEKLFF
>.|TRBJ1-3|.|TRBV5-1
TGCGCCAGCAGCCTAGGAGGGGCAGTCAGCATTGGAAACACCATATATTTT
CASSLGGAVSIGNTIYF
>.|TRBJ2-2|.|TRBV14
TGTGCCAGCAGCCCCCAGGGGTGGCCCGCGAACACCGGGGAGCTGTTTTTT
CASSPQGWPANTGELFF
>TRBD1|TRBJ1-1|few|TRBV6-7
TGTGCCAGCAGTGGAAGACAGGGTTGGAGAACTGAAGCTTTCTTT
CASSGRQGWRTEAFF
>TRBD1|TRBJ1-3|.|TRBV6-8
TGTGCCAGCATTAAATCCTCGGGACAGGGGATCCCTGGAAACACCATATATTTT
CASIKSSGQGIPGNTIYF
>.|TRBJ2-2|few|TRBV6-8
TGTGCCATCAGCAAACTAGCCCCCGGGGAGCTGTTTTTT
CAISKLAPGELFF
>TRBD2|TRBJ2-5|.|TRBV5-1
TGCGCCAGCAGCCCCGGGGGGAGGTTAGCGGGAGGGCCGGGAGAGACCCAGTACTTC
CASSPGGRLAGGPGETQYF
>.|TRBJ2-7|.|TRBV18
TGTGCCAGCTCACCACAGTTTACAACTAGCTCGTACGAGCAGTACTTC
CASSPQFTTSSYEQYF
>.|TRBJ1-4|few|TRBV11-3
TGTGCCAGCAGCTTGCAGGGGTCTAATGAAAAACTGTTTTTT
CASSLQGSNEKLFF
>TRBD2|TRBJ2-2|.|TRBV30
TGTGCCTGGAGCCTAAGGACGGGGGGCGGGGAGCTGTTTTTT
CAWSLRTGGGELFF
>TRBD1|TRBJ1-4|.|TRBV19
TGTGCCAGTAGTACCGGGACAGCAGGACGAGAAAAACTGTTTTTT
CASSTGTAGREKLFF
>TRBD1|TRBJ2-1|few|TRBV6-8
TGTGCCAGCAGTTCGACAGGGGGCAAGCGGTCTGTTGGAGACAATGAGCAGTTCTTC
CASSSTGGKRSVGDNEQFF
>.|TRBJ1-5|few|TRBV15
TGTGCCACCAGCAGTGGAACGGGGAACAATCAGCCCCAGCATTTT
CATSSGTGNNQPQHF
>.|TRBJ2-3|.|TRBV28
TGTGCCAGCACCCTTGGGACCTGGTTCGATACGCAGTATTTT
CASTLGTWFDTQYF
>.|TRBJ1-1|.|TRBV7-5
TGTGCCAGCAGCCCCCAGACAGGGGGGGGCACTGAAGCTTTCTTT
CASSPQTGGGTEAFF
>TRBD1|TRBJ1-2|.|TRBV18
TGTGCCAGCTCCCGCCGGGAACAGGGGACGATAGGCTACACCTTC
CASSRREQGTIGYTF
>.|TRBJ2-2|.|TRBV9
TGTGCCAGCAGCGTATCGGGGTCCGGGGAGCTGTTTTTT
CASSVSGSGELFF
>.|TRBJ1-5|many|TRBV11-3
TGTGCCAGCAGCTTCTCCGGGGGCGGATGGCAGCCCCAGCATTTT
CASSFSGGGWQPQHF
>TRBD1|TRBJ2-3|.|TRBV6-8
TGTGCCAGCAGCTTAGACAGGGGGTTTGGCACAGATACGCAGTATTTT
CASSLDRGFGTDTQYF
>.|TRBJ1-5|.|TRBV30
TGTGCCTGGAGTAAACTTACTAGCAATCAGCCCCAGCATTTT
CAWSKLTSNQPQHF